These T cell receptor beta chains were read from a single sample in a study of early T cells in non-severe SARS-CoV-2 infection. Via MiXCR, TCRdb re-called the 5' RACE reads, giving one row per CDR3 protein. The sample holds about 40,000 distinct CDR3 sequences, less than 6.5% seen once. Sequenced material: whole blood, taken at baseline. Receptors were obtained from an adult who was a healthcare worker with PCR-confirmed SARS-CoV-2 infection or an uninfected control (not recorded which). Each CDR3 is given with its conserved first and last residue. A D gene is named only where the DNA matches it firmly. Clone size is shown for a subset of rows, as once, few, many or a class of expanded clone.

J gene | D gene | clone size | V gene | CDR3 protein | CDR3 DNA
TRBJ1-4 | . | many | TRBV30 | CAWKVGRGYEKLFF | TGTGCCTGGAAAGTGGGACGAGGATATGAAAAACTGTTTTTT
TRBJ2-1 | . | few | TRBV12-3/TRBV12-4 | CASSSQGRGFNEQFF | TGTGCCAGCAGTTCTCAGGGAAGGGGCTTCAATGAGCAGTTCTTC
TRBJ2-7 | . | few | TRBV20-1 | CSASGTFGEQYF | TGCAGTGCTTCCGGGACCTTCGGCGAGCAGTACTTC
TRBJ2-1 | . | many | TRBV6-4 | CASSSGGTTYNEQFF | TGTGCCAGCAGTTCCGGGGGCACCACCTACAATGAGCAGTTCTTC
TRBJ1-1 | . | many | TRBV18 | CASSPQNTEAFF | TGTGCCAGCTCACCACAGAACACTGAAGCTTTCTTT
TRBJ2-2 | TRBD2 | . | TRBV2 | CASSLAGRGGRGELFF | TGTGCCAGCAGCCTCGCCGGGCGGGGGGGCCGCGGGGAGCTGTTTTTT
TRBJ1-4 | . | . | TRBV7-9 | CASSSGHPNEKLFF | TGTGCCAGCAGCTCCGGACACCCTAATGAAAAACTGTTTTTT
TRBJ1-5 | . | . | TRBV6-2/TRBV6-3 | CASSWTTGRNQPQHF | TGTGCCAGCAGTTGGACCACAGGGAGGAATCAGCCCCAGCATTTT
TRBJ2-7 | . | . | TRBV6-2/TRBV6-3 | CASTTAYEQYF | TGTGCCAGCACCACAGCCTACGAGCAGTACTTC
TRBJ2-3 | . | few | TRBV6-2/TRBV6-3 | CASSYPLRAGTITDTQYF | TGTGCCAGCAGTTACCCCCTCCGTGCGGGGACGATCACAGATACGCAGTATTTT
TRBJ1-1 | TRBD1 | few | TRBV7-8 | CASSSPRDRVNTEAFF | TGTGCCAGCAGCTCCCCCCGGGACAGGGTGAACACTGAAGCTTTCTTT
TRBJ1-5 | . | medium-sized | TRBV7-2 | CASSARGNQPQHF | TGTGCCAGCAGCGCCAGGGGCAATCAGCCCCAGCATTTT
TRBJ2-2 | TRBD2 | . | TRBV12-3/TRBV12-4 | CASSLYNGLAGTGELFF | TGTGCCAGCAGTTTATATAATGGACTAGCGGGCACCGGGGAGCTGTTTTTT
TRBJ2-6 | . | . | TRBV15 | CATSTQALLGANVLTF | TGTGCCACCAGCACACAGGCCCTTTTGGGGGCCAACGTCCTGACTTTC
TRBJ2-3 | TRBD2 | many | TRBV20-1 | CSARASTSGGSTDTQYF | TGCAGTGCTAGAGCGTCGACTAGCGGGGGCTCCACAGATACGCAGTATTTT
TRBJ2-3 | . | . | TRBV4-3 | CASSQVWTDTQYF | TGCGCCAGCAGCCAAGTATGGACAGATACGCAGTATTTT
TRBJ1-5 | TRBD1 | . | TRBV30 | CAWGDRAQPQHF | TGTGCCTGGGGGGACAGGGCCCAGCCCCAGCATTTT
TRBJ1-1 | TRBD1 | . | TRBV5-1 | CASLGQGGTEAFF | TGCGCCAGCCTCGGACAGGGAGGCACTGAAGCTTTCTTT
TRBJ1-2 | . | many | TRBV20-1 | CSARDWQTTQGYTF | TGCAGTGCTAGAGATTGGCAGACAACTCAAGGCTACACCTTC
TRBJ2-7 | . | few | TRBV6-1 | CASSGVWQRPYEQYF | TGTGCCAGCAGTGGGGTATGGCAGAGACCCTACGAGCAGTACTTC
TRBJ2-1 | . | medium-sized | TRBV6-7 | CASSHPPVRDYNEQFF | TGTGCCAGCAGCCACCCTCCTGTGCGGGACTACAATGAGCAGTTCTTC
TRBJ1-5 | TRBD1 | many | TRBV7-9 | CASSSPRDRGDNQPQHF | TGTGCCAGCAGCTCCCCAAGGGACAGGGGCGATAATCAGCCCCAGCATTTT